Sequencing of this TCR beta chain was carried out in a study of shared T cell receptors in the human thymus. Sequencing was performed with immunoSEQ multiplex PCR; in TCRdb, only in-frame clones are kept and a portion is missing. The sample carries almost 550,000 clones, approximately 78% recorded once. Trimming shortened V by 5 bases and J by 8 bases, and 21 bases separated the two germline ends. CDR1 is MDHEN and CDR2 is SYDVKM in the germline V gene. The CDR3 is made up of 16 amino acids. This same sample was also part of a study on human thymus T cells. That paper states: Donor material was obtained from healthy Finnish infants undergoing corrective surgery for congenital heart defects. Surgeons resected thymus tissue during corrective heart surgery. The authors found apparently biased V and J gene usage in thymic and blood repertoires. Unrelated individuals had highly overlapping thymic repertoires, as reported in related research.

The V call is TRBV28, the J call TRBJ2-2; D might be TRBD1 (6 bases). The source material was thymocytes. This clonotype was obtained from a boy younger than two with a congenital heart defect. The CDR3 bases are TGTGCCAGCAGTCCGCCCAACAGGGAGCTGGGTGGGGAGCTGTTTTTT. Translation: CASSPPNRELGGELFF.